One sample yielded the 9 T cell receptor beta chains listed below, sequenced in a study of blood T cells in healthy people across ages. The authors ran a second PCR of 7 to 11 cycles using a sample-barcoded 5' primer and a J-beta primer mix. Via MiXCR, TCRdb re-called the 5' RACE reads, giving one row per CDR3 protein. The sample lists some 750,000 distinct CDR3 sequences, about 20% occurring once. The sample comprised blood. The receptors were gathered from a man between 65 and 85 years old in good health.

The J gene is TRBJ2-7, the V gene TRBV11-2; 9 bases agree with TRBD2. CDR1 and CDR2 from the germline V gene are SGHAT and FQNNGV. The CDR3 totals 13 residues. J gave up 7 bases and V 5 bases, and 6 bases lay outside the gene matches. In DNA, the CDR3 is TGTGCCAGCAGCGACCGACTAGCGGAAGAGCAGTACGTC. It translates to CASSDRLAEEQYV.

This clonotype was counted only a few times. V gene TRBV19 combines with J gene TRBJ2-3; TRBD1 matches 8 bases. Germline V gene lookup returns CDR1 LNHDA and CDR2 SQIVND (reference sequence). Trimming cost V 4 bases and J 3 bases; bases outside gene matches: 6. The CDR3 runs to 15 residues. The CDR3 sequence is CASSTRQGITDTQYF. CDR3 bases: TGTGCCAGTAGTACACGACAGGGGATTACAGATACGCAGTATTTT.

This clonotype was seen more than once but under ten times. The chain uses TRBV28 and TRBJ2-3; D possibly corresponds to TRBD2 (6 bases). This CDR3 has 14 residues. V was pared by 5 bases and J by 5 bases, with 14 bases between. Germline CDR1 MDHEN, CDR2 SYDVKM. The CDR3 reads CASSRAGSRDTQYF. CDR3 DNA: TGTGCCAGCAGTAGGGCGGGAAGTAGAGATACGCAGTATTTT. The full variable domain, in which reference TRBV28 and TRBJ2-3 provide the parts outside the CDR3, is DVKVTQSSRYLVKRTGEKVFLECVQDMDHENMFWYRQDPGLGLRLIYFSYDVKMKEKGDIPEGYSVSREKKERFSLILESASTNQTSMYLCASSRAGSRDTQYFGPGTRLTVL.

The chain's CDR3 is CASSIIIDGATNEKLFF. The CDR3 DNA follows: TGTGCCAGTAGTATAATTATCGACGGAGCAACTAATGAAAAACTGTTTTTT. This rearrangement joins TRBV19 to TRBJ1-4; D gene ambiguous. Germline lookup yields CDR1 LNHDA and CDR2 SQIVND (reference sequence). V lost 2 bases to trimming and J lost 0 bases, with 13 bases between them. This CDR3 region has 17 residues.

This clonotype has only a few counts. The chain couples TRBV12-3 or TRBV12-4 to TRBJ2-2; 8 nucleotides align to TRBD2. Losses at the gene ends were 6 bases for V and 4 bases for J; bases not matched to a gene: 13. This CDR3 comprises 17 residues. The CDR3 reads CASSWGPGGAFTGELFF. The CDR3 DNA reads as TGTGCCAGCAGCTGGGGACCCGGGGGGGCCTTCACCGGGGAGCTGTTTTTT.

The sample holds a few counts of this clonotype. The chain joins TRBV13 to TRBJ2-7, with D possibly matching TRBD1 (6 bases). The CDR3 contains 15 residues. Looked up from germline, CDR1 is PRHDT and CDR2 is FYEKMQ (reference sequence). Trimming cost V 0 bases and J 3 bases, with 12 bases left between them. DNA for the CDR3: TGTGCCAGCAGCTTAGGCCGAGGACAGCTCTACGAGCAGTACTTC. Amino acid sequence: CASSLGRGQLYEQYF.

In the case of this clonotype: The conserved phenylalanine or tryptophan normally closing the CDR3 is absent here, so this likely arose from a read error. The chain links TRBV20-1 to TRBJ1-4; 9 nucleotides agree with TRBD1. Germline CDR1 and CDR2: DFQATT and SNEGSKA (reference sequence). V lost 6 bases and J lost 7; bases outside the gene matches: 3. CDR3 size: 12 residues. In DNA form, the CDR3 reads TGCAGTGCCACAGGGGGCGGTGAAAAACTGTTTTCT. This encodes CSATGGGEKLFS.

In regard to this clonotype: The junction does not match germline at one end; this may be a read error. The chain links TRBV29-1 to TRBJ1-1; D remains ambiguous. The CDR3 runs to 14 residues. The germline gives CDR1 SQVTM, CDR2 ANQGSEA. CDR3 DNA: TGCAGCGTTGGTGAGGGTTCAGTGAACGCTGAAGCTTTCTTT. It translates to CSVGEGSVNAEAFF. The entire variable domain, with the rest obtained from reference TRBV29-1 and TRBJ1-1, is as follows: SAVISQKPSRDICQRGTSLTIQCQVDSQVTMMFWYRQQPGQSLTLIATANQGSEATYESGFVIDKFPISRPNLTFSTLTVSNMSPEDSSIYLCSVGEGSVNAEAFFGQGTRLTVV.

The genes are TRBV3-1 and TRBJ2-3, with no clear D. The CDR3 is made up of 13 amino acids. V lost 2 bases and J lost 4, with 7 bases in between. Germline CDR1 is LGHDT and CDR2 is YNNKEL (reference sequence). CDR3 bases: TGTGCCAGCAGCCAAACGAGGTCAGATACGCAGTATTTT. This encodes CASSQTRSDTQYF.